Presented here are 17 T cell receptor beta chains from one specimen sequenced in a study of beta chain features in type 1 diabetes (dated by TCRdb to 2016 to 2019). What the work shows at the level of the full study, not this receptor alone: A moderate but significant shortening of TCRB CDR3 length was observed in type 1 diabetes patients in all four CD4+ subsets.

Receptors were amplified or captured by the immunoSEQ multiplex PCR assay. The High Capacity cDNA Reverse Transcription Kit was used to reverse transcribe all of the isolated RNA, meaning that expressed TCRB transcripts were what got sequenced. TCRdb mirrors the immuneACCESS table, restricted to in-frame sequences. Some clones are absent from its copies; in checked studies, under half trace to an unresolved V gene, and the reason for the others is unknown. This sample comprises some 130,000 clones, approximately 9% of them detected only once. The ten largest clones take up 0.65% to 0.75% of the sample. These receptors have no known antigen. The sample comprised central memory CD4+ T cells from blood. Receptors were obtained from a man aged 30 to 45 with type 1 diabetes.

This chain connects TRBV29-1 to TRBJ1-2, with TRBD1 as a possible D gene (6 bases). The CDR3 totals 15 residues. The germline V gene encodes CDR1 SQVTM and CDR2 ANQGSEA. Trimming cost V 0 bases and J 5 bases, with 16 bases left between them. The CDR3: CSVEDEGGQQYGYTF. Written as DNA, the CDR3 is TGCAGCGTTGAAGATGAGGGTGGACAGCAGTATGGCTACACCTTC.

The table lists this clone with a few counts. The chain has TRBV2 and TRBJ2-5; D is undetermined. The germline V gene encodes CDR1 SNHLY and CDR2 FYNNEI. The length of the CDR3 is 12 residues. V was pared by 3 bases and J by 2 bases, with 4 bases between. The CDR3 nucleotides read TGTGCCAGCAGTGACCCACAAGAGACCCAGTACTTC. Residues: CASSDPQETQYF.

The chain is built from TRBV2 and TRBJ2-5, with D possibly being TRBD1 (6 bases). Germline lookup yields CDR1 SNHLY and CDR2 FYNNEI. Trimming stripped 2 bases from V and 4 bases from J, with 14 bases between. CDR3 length equals 15 residues. This CDR3 is CASSESGASGETQYF. Written as DNA, the CDR3 is TGTGCCAGCAGTGAATCAGGGGCCTCCGGAGAGACCCAGTACTTC.

This clone was seen a handful of times. CDR3 sequence (DNA): TGCGCCAGCAGCCAAGATTGGACAGCCGAGCAGTACTTC. It yields the protein CASSQDWTAEQYF. J is TRBJ2-7 and V is TRBV4-3; maybe TRBD1 (6 bases). Germline values: CDR1 LGHNA, CDR2 YSLEER. V was pared by 0 bases and J by 6 bases, with 9 bases between. The CDR3 spans 13 residues.

This clone was observed a few times. The chain has TRBV30 and TRBJ2-5; 10 nucleotides line up with TRBD1. The germline V gene encodes CDR1 GTSNPN and CDR2 SVGIG (reference sequence). The J segment lost 7 bases and the V segment lost 2 bases, leaving 7 bases of the junction unmatched. The CDR3 length is 14 residues. This CDR3 is CAWSRDRGLGTQYF. CDR3 nucleotide sequence: TGTGCCTGGAGTCGGGACAGGGGTTTGGGGACCCAGTACTTC.

This clone occurred a few times. The chain uses TRBV5-1 and TRBJ1-2; 12 nucleotides align to TRBD1. Per germline, CDR1 SGHRS and CDR2 YFSETQ. The CDR3 sequence is 16 residues long. V was pared by 4 bases and J by 8 bases, with 12 bases of the junction left unmatched. CDR3 amino acids: CASSLGRGQGAPGYTF. The CDR3 DNA reads as TGCGCCAGCAGCCTTGGCCGGGGACAGGGGGCGCCCGGCTACACCTTC.

The chain recombines TRBV4-3 with TRBJ1-2; maybe TRBD1 (6 bases). V was cut by 1 base and J by 4 bases, with 16 bases left in between. Germline V gene data show CDR1 as LGHNA and CDR2 as YSLEER. This CDR3 is 16 amino acids long. The CDR3 DNA reads TGCGCCAGCAGCCAAGTTTTGGGGGACAATGTCTATGGCTACACCTTC. This sequence encodes CASSQVLGDNVYGYTF.

This clone was observed a handful of times. V gene TRBV2 combines with J gene TRBJ1-6, with TRBD1 matching over 8 bases. The CDR3 is 15 amino acids. Per germline, CDR1 SNHLY and CDR2 FYNNEI. V dropped 5 bases and J dropped 6; count of bases not matched to a gene: 6. The CDR3 protein is CASSQQGEINSPLHF. The DNA of the CDR3 is TGTGCCAGCAGTCAACAGGGGGAAATTAATTCACCCCTCCACTTT.

The chain links TRBV9 to TRBJ1-5; D perhaps matches TRBD1 (6 bases). CDR3 length: 13 residues. V lost 4 bases, J lost 5 bases, and 10 bases lay in between. The germline gives CDR1 SGDLS, CDR2 YYNGEE. CDR3 in amino acids: CASSLQGYQPQHF. The CDR3 region has the DNA TGTGCCAGCAGCTTACAGGGTTATCAGCCCCAGCATTTT. The full variable domain, rest sourced from reference TRBV9 and TRBJ1-5, is DSGVTQTPKHLITATGQRVTLRCSPRSGDLSVYWYQQSLDQGLQFLIQYYNGEERAKGNILERFSAQQFPDLHSELNLSSLELGDSALYFCASSLQGYQPQHFGDGTRLSIL.

The V call is TRBV9, the J call TRBJ1-2, with D possibly being TRBD1 (5 bases). This CDR3 has 13 amino acids. Trimming took 4 bases from V and 4 from J, leaving 11 bases between them. Per the germline V gene, CDR1 is SGDLS and CDR2 is YYNGEE. CDR3: CASSPQQGYGYTF. For the CDR3, the DNA is TGTGCCAGCAGCCCCCAGCAGGGCTATGGCTACACCTTC.

This chain joins TRBV6-5 and TRBJ2-3; 13 bases match TRBD2. Germline-derived CDR1 and CDR2 are MNHEY and SVGAGI. V lost 7 bases and J lost 4; bases outside the gene matches: 5. The CDR3 contains 15 residues. CDR3 protein: CASTLLAGGSDTQYF. Here the CDR3 DNA reads TGTGCCAGCACCCTACTAGCGGGGGGGTCAGATACGCAGTATTTT.

This clone was recorded a few times. The chain is built from TRBV11-2 and TRBJ1-2; 8 nucleotides match TRBD1. The V and J ends lost 5 bases and 6 bases, in that order; junction bases with no gene match: 8. The CDR3 has 14 amino acids. The germline V gene has CDR1 SGHAT and CDR2 FQNNGV. CDR3 sequence: CASSPRTGKNGYTF. In nucleotides, the CDR3 is TGTGCCAGCAGCCCCCGGACAGGGAAAAATGGCTACACCTTC.

The chain recombines TRBV9 with TRBJ2-1; possibly TRBD1 for D (6 bases). This CDR3 region has 15 residues. The germline CDR1 and CDR2 sequences are SGDLS and YYNGEE. V was trimmed by 2 bases and J by 2 bases, leaving 11 bases between them. CDR3: CASSVLQGAYNEQFF. Written as DNA, the CDR3 is TGTGCCAGCAGCGTTTTACAGGGAGCCTACAATGAGCAGTTCTTC.

The table lists this clone with a few counts. This rearrangement joins TRBV30 to TRBJ2-3, with a tentative D call TRBD2 (6 bases). The V gene's germline CDR1 is GTSNPN and CDR2 SVGIG (reference sequence). Between the trimmed V and J ends, which lost 0 bases and 0 bases, there was a span of 13 bases. This CDR3 comprises 16 residues. The CDR3 DNA is TGTGCCTGGAGTGTACAGCTAGCGCGTAGCACAGATACGCAGTATTTT. This translates into CAWSVQLARSTDTQYF.

This chain joins TRBV28 and TRBJ1-4, with TRBD1 matching over 7 bases. CDR1 and CDR2 from the germline V gene are MDHEN and SYDVKM. The CDR3 is 14 amino acids. V gave up 4 bases and J gave up 4 bases; unmatched junction bases: 3. The CDR3 nucleotides read TGTGCCAGCAGTTCGGGACAGATTAATGAAAAACTGTTTTTT. This encodes CASSSGQINEKLFF.

The chain is built from TRBV30 and TRBJ2-7, with 8 bases fitting TRBD1. The junction had 3 bases not matched to a gene; V was cut back by 4 bases and J by 7 bases. Germline V CDR1 and CDR2: GTSNPN, SVGIG (reference sequence). CDR3 size: 11 residues. CDR3 residues: CAWTRTGEQYF. The CDR3 nucleotides read TGTGCCTGGACTAGGACAGGGGAGCAGTACTTC.

This clone has only a few counts. CDR3 DNA: TGCGCCAGCAGCCAGTTCGTTGGGGGGGAATATTCACCCCTCCACTTT. Translating gives CASSQFVGGEYSPLHF. The chain is built from TRBV4-3 and TRBJ1-6, with TRBD1 as a possible D gene (5 bases). Per the germline V gene, CDR1 is LGHNA and CDR2 is YSLEER. This CDR3 is built from 16 residues. Trimming cost V 3 bases and J 8 bases, with 17 bases left between them.